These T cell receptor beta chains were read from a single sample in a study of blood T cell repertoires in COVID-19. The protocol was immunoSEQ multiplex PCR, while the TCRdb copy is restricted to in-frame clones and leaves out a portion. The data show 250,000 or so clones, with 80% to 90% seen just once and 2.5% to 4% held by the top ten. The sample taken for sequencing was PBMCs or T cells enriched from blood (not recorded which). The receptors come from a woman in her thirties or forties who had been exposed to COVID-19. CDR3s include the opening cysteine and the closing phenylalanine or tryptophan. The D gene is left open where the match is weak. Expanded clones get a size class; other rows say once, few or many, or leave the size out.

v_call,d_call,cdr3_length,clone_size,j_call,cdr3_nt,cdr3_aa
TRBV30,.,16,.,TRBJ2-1,TGTGCCTGTCGTAGCCCCCATATCATCTCCTACAATGAGCAGTTCTTC,CACRSPHIISYNEQFF
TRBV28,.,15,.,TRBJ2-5,TGTGCCAGCAGTCCAGGCCCACCCGTCCGGGAGACCCAGTACTTC,CASSPGPPVRETQYF
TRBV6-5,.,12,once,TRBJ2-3,TGTGCCAGCAGTTCGAGCACAGATACGCAGTATTTT,CASSSSTDTQYF
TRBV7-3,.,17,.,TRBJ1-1,TGTGCCAGCAGCTCAGGGCCCGGGACACCTCAGAACACTGAAGCTTTCTTT,CASSSGPGTPQNTEAFF
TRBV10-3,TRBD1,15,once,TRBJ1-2,TGTGCCATCAGTGAGGCCGGACAGGGAGACTATGGCTACACCTTC,CAISEAGQGDYGYTF
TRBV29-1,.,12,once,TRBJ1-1,TGCAGCGTTGAACCAGGGAACACTGAAGCTTTCTTT,CSVEPGNTEAFF
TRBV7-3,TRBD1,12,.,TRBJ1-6,TGTGCCAGCAGCTCTGGGACAGAACCCCTCCACTTT,CASSSGTEPLHF
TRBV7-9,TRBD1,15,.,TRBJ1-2,TGTGCCAGCAGCGTGGGACAGGGGGCAGGCTATGGCTACACCTTC,CASSVGQGAGYGYTF
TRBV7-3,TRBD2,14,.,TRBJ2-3,TGTGCCAGCAGCCCCGGGACTAGTCCCGATACGCAGTATTTT,CASSPGTSPDTQYF
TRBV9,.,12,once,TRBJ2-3,TGTGCCAGCAGCCCTTCACTAGATACGCAGTATTTT,CASSPSLDTQYF
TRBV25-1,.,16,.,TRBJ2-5,TGTGCCAGCAGTGACTGGGACACAATACTACAAGAGACCCAGTACTTC,CASSDWDTILQETQYF
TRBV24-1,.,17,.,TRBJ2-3,TGTGCCACCAGTGACCCTCGGGCGGGGGCTAGCACAGATACGCAGTATTTT,CATSDPRAGASTDTQYF
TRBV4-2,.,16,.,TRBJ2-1,TGTGCCAGCAGCCAAGATGGGGGAGGAGGTGTGAATGAGCAGTTCTTC,CASSQDGGGGVNEQFF
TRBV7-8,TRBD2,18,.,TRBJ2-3,TGTGCCAGCAGCTTAGAGTTACTAGCGGAACCTAGCACAGATACGCAGTATTTT,CASSLELLAEPSTDTQYF
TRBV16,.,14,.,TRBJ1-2,TGTGCCAGCAGCCTAAGCCCGACAGCCTATGGCTACACCTTC,CASSLSPTAYGYTF
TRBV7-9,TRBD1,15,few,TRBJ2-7,TGTGCCAGCAGCTTTAGTAGGACAGGGGGCAACGAGCAGTACTTC,CASSFSRTGGNEQYF
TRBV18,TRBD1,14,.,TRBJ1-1,TGTGCCAGCTCACCCGACAGGGTAGGCACTGAAGCTTTCTTT,CASSPDRVGTEAFF
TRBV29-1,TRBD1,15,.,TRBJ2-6,TGCAGCGTCGCCGGGACAGGATCTGGGGCCAACGTCCTGACTTTC,CSVAGTGSGANVLTF
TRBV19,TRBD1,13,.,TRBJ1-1,TGTGCCAGTAAGAATGACAGGGTGGCTGAAGCTTTCTTT,CASKNDRVAEAFF
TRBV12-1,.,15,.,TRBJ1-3,TGTGCCAGCATCCAACAGGGCGGTTTTGGAAACACCATATATTTT,CASIQQGGFGNTIYF
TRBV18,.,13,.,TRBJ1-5,TGTGCCAGCTCACCAGAGAGCAATCAGCCCCAGCATTTT,CASSPESNQPQHF
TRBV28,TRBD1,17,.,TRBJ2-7,TGTGCCAGCAGTTCTATGGGACAGGGGCACCCTCCTAACGAGCAGTACTTC,CASSSMGQGHPPNEQYF
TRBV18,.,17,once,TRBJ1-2,TGTGCCAGCTCACTTTCCACTGCCCCCTCCCTAGACTATGGCTACACCTTC,CASSLSTAPSLDYGYTF
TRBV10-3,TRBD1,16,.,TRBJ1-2,TGTGCCATCAGTGATCCGACAGGGGGCGCAGGTTCTGGCTACACCTTC,CAISDPTGGAGSGYTF
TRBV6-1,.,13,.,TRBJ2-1,TGTGCCAGCAGTGAAGCGGTGGGGCAGGGGAAGTTCTTC,CASSEAVGQGKFF
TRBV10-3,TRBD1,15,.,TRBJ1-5,TGTGCCATCAGCCTGACAGGGGGCGAAGGTCAGCCCCAGCATTTT,CAISLTGGEGQPQHF
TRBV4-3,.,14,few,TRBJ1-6,TGCGCCAGCAGCCAAGATAATCGGTATTCACCCCTCCACTTT,CASSQDNRYSPLHF
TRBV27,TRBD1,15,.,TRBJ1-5,TGTGCCAGCAGTTTAGAATCAGGGGGCCGTCAGCCCCAGCATTTT,CASSLESGGRQPQHF
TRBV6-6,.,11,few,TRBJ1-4,TGTGCCAGCACGGGTAATGAAAAACTGTTTTTT,CASTGNEKLFF
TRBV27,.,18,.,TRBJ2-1,TGTGCCAGCAGTTTAATGGTCAGTGGGGAGAGGTACTACAATGAGCAGTTCTTC,CASSLMVSGERYYNEQFF
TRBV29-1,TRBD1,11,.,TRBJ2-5,TGCAGCGTTCACAGGGGAGAGACCCAGTACTTC,CSVHRGETQYF
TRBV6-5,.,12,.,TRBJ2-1,TGTGCCAGCAGTCAGACCTACAATGAGCAGTTCTTC,CASSQTYNEQFF
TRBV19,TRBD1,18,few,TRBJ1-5,TGTGCCAGTAGTATAGGGGGCCAGGGGGGTTCTGGGAATCAGCCCCAGCATTTT,CASSIGGQGGSGNQPQHF
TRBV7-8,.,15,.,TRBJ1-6,TGTGCCAGCAGCTTGGGAGGGTCCTATAATTCACCCCTCCACTTT,CASSLGGSYNSPLHF
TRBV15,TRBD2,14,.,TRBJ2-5,TGTGCCACCAGCGGTAGCGGGAGGATAGAGACCCAGTACTTC,CATSGSGRIETQYF
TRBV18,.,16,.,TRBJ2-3,TGTGCCAGCTCACCATGGACAGCGGAGTCTACAGATACGCAGTATTTT,CASSPWTAESTDTQYF
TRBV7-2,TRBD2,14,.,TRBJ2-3,TGTGCCAGCCAAGTTGGGACTAGCAATATAGGGGAGTATTTT,CASQVGTSNIGEYF
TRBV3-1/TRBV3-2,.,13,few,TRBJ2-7,TGTGCCAGCGGGTATAGTGGGAGTTACGAGCAGTACTTC,CASGYSGSYEQYF
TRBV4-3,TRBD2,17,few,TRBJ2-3,TGCGCCAGCAGCCTCCGGCCTAGCGGGGAAAGTGCAGATACGCAGTATTTT,CASSLRPSGESADTQYF
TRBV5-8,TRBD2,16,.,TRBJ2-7,TGTGCCAGCAGTCCAAGTATTGAGCGGGGGACCTACGAGCAGTACTTC,CASSPSIERGTYEQYF
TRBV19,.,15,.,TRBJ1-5,TGTGCCAGTAGTAGTGGACGGGTTCGAGGGCAGCCCCAGCATTTT,CASSSGRVRGQPQHF
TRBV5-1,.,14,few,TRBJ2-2,TGCGCCAGCAGCTTGGTAGGGAGTCCCGGGGAGCTGTTTTTT,CASSLVGSPGELFF
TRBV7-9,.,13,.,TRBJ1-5,TGTGCCAGCAGCCCCTTTGGGGCCGAGCCCCAGCATTTT,CASSPFGAEPQHF
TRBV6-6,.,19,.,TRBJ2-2,TGTGCCAGCAGCTATAAACCGGGACAAGGCGGGGGATACACCGGGGAGCTGTTTTTT,CASSYKPGQGGGYTGELFF
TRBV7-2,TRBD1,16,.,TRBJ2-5,TGTGCCAGCAGCTTAGGAGGGGACAGGTTACAAGAGACCCAGTACTTC,CASSLGGDRLQETQYF
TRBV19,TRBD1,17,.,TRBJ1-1,TGTGCCAGTAGTAAATGGACCGACAGGGGGATGAACACTGAAGCTTTCTTT,CASSKWTDRGMNTEAFF
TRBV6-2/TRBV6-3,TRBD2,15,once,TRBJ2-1,TGTGCCAGCAGTTACGATGGCGGGGGGGCGGATGAGCAGTTCTTC,CASSYDGGGADEQFF
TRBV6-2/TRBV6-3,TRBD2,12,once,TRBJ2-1,TGTGCCAGCAGTCTCCGGGACTACGAGCAGTTCTTC,CASSLRDYEQFF
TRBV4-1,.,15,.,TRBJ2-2,TGCGCCAGCAGCCAAGCACTAGGCGGCGGCGGGGAGCTGTTTTTT,CASSQALGGGGELFF
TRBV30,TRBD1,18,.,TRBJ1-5,TGTGCCTGGAGGTCTTCCGGGACAGGGACGAATAGCAATCAGCCCCAGCATTTT,CAWRSSGTGTNSNQPQHF
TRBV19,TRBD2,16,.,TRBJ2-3,TGTGCCAGTAGTAAAATAGCGGGAGGGCCGTGGGATACGCAGTATTTT,CASSKIAGGPWDTQYF